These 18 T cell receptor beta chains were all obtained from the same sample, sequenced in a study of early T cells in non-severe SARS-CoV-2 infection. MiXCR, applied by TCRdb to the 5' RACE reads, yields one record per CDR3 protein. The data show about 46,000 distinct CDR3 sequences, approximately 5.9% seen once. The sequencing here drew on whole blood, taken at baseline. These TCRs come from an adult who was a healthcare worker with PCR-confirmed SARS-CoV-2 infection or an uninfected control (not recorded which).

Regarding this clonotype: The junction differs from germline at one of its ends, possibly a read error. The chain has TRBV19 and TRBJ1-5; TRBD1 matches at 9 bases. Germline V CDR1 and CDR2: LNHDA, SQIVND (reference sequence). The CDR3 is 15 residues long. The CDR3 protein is CASSISTGGNQPQHF. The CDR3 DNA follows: TGTGCCAGTAGTATTAGCACAGGGGGCAACCAGCCCCAGCATTTT.

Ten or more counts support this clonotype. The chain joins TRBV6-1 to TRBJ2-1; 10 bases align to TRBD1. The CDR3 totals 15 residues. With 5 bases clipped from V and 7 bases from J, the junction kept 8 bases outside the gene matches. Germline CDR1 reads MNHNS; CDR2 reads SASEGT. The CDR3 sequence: CASSSGTGAKNEQFF. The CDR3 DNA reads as TGTGCCAGCAGTTCCGGGACAGGGGCGAAAAATGAGCAGTTCTTC.

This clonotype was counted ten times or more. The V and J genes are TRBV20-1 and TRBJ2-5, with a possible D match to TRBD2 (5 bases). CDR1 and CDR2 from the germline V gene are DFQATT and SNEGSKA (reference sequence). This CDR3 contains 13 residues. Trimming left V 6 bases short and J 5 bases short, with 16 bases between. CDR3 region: CSARSLTGETQYF. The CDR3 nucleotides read TGCAGTGCCAGGAGCCTCACGGGGGAGACCCAGTACTTC.

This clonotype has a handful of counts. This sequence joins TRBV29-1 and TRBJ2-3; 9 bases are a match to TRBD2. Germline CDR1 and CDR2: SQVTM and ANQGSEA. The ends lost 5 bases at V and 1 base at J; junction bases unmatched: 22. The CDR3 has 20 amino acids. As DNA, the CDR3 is TGCAGCGTTCGTACATGGGACAGACCGATAGCGGGAGCTGGCACAGATACGCAGTATTTT. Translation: CSVRTWDRPIAGAGTDTQYF.

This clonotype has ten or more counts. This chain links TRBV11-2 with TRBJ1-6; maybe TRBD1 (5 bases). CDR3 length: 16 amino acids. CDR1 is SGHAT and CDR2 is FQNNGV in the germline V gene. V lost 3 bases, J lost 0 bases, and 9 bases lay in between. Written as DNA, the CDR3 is TGTGCCAGCAGCTTCGGGGCAGGCTCCTATAATTCACCCCTCCACTTT. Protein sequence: CASSFGAGSYNSPLHF.

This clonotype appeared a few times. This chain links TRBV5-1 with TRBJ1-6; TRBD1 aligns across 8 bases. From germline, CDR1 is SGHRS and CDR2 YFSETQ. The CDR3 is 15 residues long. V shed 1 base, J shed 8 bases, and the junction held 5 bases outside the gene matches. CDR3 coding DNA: TGCGCCAGCAGCTTGTGGACAGGGTCCGATTCACCCCTCCACTTT. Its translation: CASSLWTGSDSPLHF.

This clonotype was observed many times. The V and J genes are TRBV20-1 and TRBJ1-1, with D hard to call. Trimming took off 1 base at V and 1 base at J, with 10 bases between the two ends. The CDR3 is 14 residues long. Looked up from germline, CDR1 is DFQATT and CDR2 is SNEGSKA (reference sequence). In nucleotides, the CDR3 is TGCAGTGCTAGAGGAAGGACCGGGAACACTGAAGCTTTCTTT. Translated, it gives CSARGRTGNTEAFF.

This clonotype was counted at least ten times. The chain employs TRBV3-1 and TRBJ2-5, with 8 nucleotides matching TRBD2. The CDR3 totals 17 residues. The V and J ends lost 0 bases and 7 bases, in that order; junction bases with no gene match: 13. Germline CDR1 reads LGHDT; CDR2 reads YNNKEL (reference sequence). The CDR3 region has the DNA TGTGCCAGCAGCCAAGAAGGAATCCGGGGGGGTGATGGGACCCAGTACTTC. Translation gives CASSQEGIRGGDGTQYF.

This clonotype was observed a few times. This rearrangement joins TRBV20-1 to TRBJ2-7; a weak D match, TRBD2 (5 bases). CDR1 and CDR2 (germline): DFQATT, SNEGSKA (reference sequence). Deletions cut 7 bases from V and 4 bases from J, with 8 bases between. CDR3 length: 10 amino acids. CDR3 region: CSGTLYEQYF. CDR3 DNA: TGCAGTGGGACTCTTTACGAGCAGTACTTC.

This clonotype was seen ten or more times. CDR3 bases: TGTGCCATCAAAACTAGCGGGAGTAGAGAGACCCAGTACTTC. Its translation is CAIKTSGSRETQYF. The chain links TRBV10-3 to TRBJ2-5; 11 nucleotides line up with TRBD2. Germline CDR1 ENHRY, CDR2 SYGVKD. CDR3 length: 14 amino acids. J was trimmed by 4 bases and V by 7 bases; bases with no gene match: 5.

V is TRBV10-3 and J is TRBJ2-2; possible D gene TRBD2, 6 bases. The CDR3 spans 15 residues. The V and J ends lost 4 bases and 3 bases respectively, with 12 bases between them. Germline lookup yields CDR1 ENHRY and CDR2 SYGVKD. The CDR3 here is CAISARTTHTGELFF. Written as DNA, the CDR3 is TGTGCCATCAGTGCCCGGACTACCCACACCGGGGAGCTGTTTTTT.

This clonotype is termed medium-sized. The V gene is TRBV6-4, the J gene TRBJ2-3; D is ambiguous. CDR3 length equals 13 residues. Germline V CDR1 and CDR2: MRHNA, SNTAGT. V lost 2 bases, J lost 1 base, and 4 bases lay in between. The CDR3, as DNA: TGTGCCAGCAGTGACAGGGGCACAGATACGCAGTATTTT. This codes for CASSDRGTDTQYF.

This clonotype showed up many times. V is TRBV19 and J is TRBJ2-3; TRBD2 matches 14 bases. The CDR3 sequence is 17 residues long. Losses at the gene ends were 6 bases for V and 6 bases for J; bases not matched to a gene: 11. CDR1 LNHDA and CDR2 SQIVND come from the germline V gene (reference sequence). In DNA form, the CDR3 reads TGTGCCAGTAGAAGTGGGACTAGCGGGAGTCGGGCGGATACGCAGTATTTT. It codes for CASRSGTSGSRADTQYF.

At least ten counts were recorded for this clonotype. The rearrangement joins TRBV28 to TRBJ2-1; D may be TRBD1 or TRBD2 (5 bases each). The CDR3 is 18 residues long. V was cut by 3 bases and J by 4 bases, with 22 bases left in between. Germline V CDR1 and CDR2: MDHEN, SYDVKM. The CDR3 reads CASSLIRDAPIGYNEQFF. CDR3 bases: TGTGCCAGCAGTTTGATCCGGGACGCTCCAATTGGTTACAATGAGCAGTTCTTC.

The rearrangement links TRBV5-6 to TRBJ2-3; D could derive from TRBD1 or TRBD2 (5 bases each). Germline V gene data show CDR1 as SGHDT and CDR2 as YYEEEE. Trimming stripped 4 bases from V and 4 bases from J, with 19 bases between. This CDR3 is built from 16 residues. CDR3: CASSALLRDGADTQYF. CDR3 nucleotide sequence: TGTGCCAGCAGCGCCCTACTCAGGGACGGGGCAGATACGCAGTATTTT.

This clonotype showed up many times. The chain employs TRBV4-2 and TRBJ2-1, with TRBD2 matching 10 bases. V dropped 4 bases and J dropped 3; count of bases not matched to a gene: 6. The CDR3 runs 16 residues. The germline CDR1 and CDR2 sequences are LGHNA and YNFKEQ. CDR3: CASSLPGTSVYNEQFF. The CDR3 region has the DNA TGTGCCAGCAGCCTGCCCGGGACTAGCGTCTACAATGAGCAGTTCTTC.

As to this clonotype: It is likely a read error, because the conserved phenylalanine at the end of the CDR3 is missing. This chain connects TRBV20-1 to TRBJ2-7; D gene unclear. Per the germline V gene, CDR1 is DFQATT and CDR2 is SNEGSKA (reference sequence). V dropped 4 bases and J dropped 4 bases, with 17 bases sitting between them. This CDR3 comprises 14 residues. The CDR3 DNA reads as TGCAGTGCTATATCTGCCGCCGGACCTTACGAGCAGTACCTC. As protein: CSAISAAGPYEQYL.

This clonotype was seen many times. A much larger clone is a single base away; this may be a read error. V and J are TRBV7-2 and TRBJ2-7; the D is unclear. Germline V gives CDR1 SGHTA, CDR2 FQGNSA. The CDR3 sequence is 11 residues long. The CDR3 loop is CASSLGYVQYF. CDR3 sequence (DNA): TGTGCCAGCAGCTTAGGGTACGTGCAGTACTTC.